This T cell receptor (beta chain) was recovered during a study of blood T cell repertoires in COVID-19. Study overall: Sites in the United States, Italy and Spain provided acute and convalescent COVID-19 samples. The analysed material was cDNA or gDNA that came from T cells, B-cell-depleted T cells, or PBMCs.

Study processing details: Amplifying reference gene primers gave estimates of nucleated cell counts. Profiled with immunoSEQ multiplex PCR; TCRdb holds only in-frame clones, not every one. Clone size and the V and J calls come from that table; the DNA yielded D and trimming. This table holds around 250,000 clones, 65% to 85% found once. The CDR3 runs to 15 residues. Per the germline V gene, CDR1 is DFQATT and CDR2 is SNEGSKA (reference sequence). After removal of 3 bases from V and 6 bases from J, the junction contained 11 bases not matched to a gene. The chain recombines TRBV20-1 with TRBJ2-4; 7 nucleotides match TRBD1. The sequenced sample was peripheral blood. The sequence was collected from a woman in her forties who had recovered from COVID-19. Here the CDR3 DNA reads TGCAGTGCTAGTCTACACAGGGGTAAGGGAAACATTCAGTACTTC. It encodes CSASLHRGKGNIQYF.